The 5 T cell receptor beta chains below were found in one sample sequenced in a study of CD8 T cells in ankylosing spondylitis. TCRdb called the 5' RACE reads again in MiXCR, with one record for every CDR3 protein. The sample lists about 300,000 distinct CDR3 sequences, roughly 20% occurring once. Sequencing was performed on blood, either unsorted or a sorted T cell fraction (not recorded which). Receptor source: a female donor with ankylosing spondylitis or in good health (not recorded which).

This clonotype was found a few times. This chain links TRBV12-3 or TRBV12-4 with TRBJ2-3; 7 positions match TRBD2. The CDR3 totals 14 residues. V lost 6 bases and J lost 1; bases outside the gene matches: 4. Written as DNA, the CDR3 is TGTGCCAGCAGACTCACTAGCGGCACAGATACGCAGTATTTT. Its translation: CASRLTSGTDTQYF.

This clonotype was detected ten times or more. This chain joins TRBV29-1 and TRBJ2-5; a possible D gene is TRBD1 (5 bases). The CDR3 sequence is 14 residues long. CDR1 is SQVTM and CDR2 is ANQGSEA in the germline V gene. The V and J ends lost 6 bases and 10 bases respectively, with 24 bases between them. Here the CDR3 reads CSVDGQPPRDLQYF. The CDR3 nucleotides are TGCAGCGTCGACGGACAACCGCCCAGAGATCTCCAGTACTTC.

This chain connects TRBV20-1 to TRBJ2-1; no clear D. Germline-derived CDR1 and CDR2 are DFQATT and SNEGSKA (reference sequence). The CDR3 covers 16 residues. V was cut by 3 bases and J by 0 bases, with 15 bases left in between. The DNA of the CDR3 is TGCAGTGCTAGCGGTGTTCAAGTGAGCTCCTACAATGAGCAGTTCTTC. This codes for CSASGVQVSSYNEQFF.

This clonotype was counted between two and nine times. The chain combines TRBV15 with TRBJ2-3; 8 bases map to TRBD2. V shed 8 bases and J 2 bases; nucleotides not matched to a gene: 9. The germline V gene encodes CDR1 LNHNV and CDR2 YYDKDF (reference sequence). This CDR3 is built from 15 residues. The CDR3: CATGRTSRSTDTQYF. As DNA, the CDR3 is TGTGCCACCGGTCGGACTAGCAGGTCCACAGATACGCAGTATTTT.

This clonotype came up a few times. The rearrangement uses TRBV5-6 and TRBJ2-7; 11 bases agree with TRBD1. Trimming took 4 bases from V and 7 from J; bases not matched to a gene: 7. Per germline, CDR1 SGHDT and CDR2 YYEEEE. CDR3 length: 14 residues. The CDR3 region is CASSMDRGLGEQYF. The DNA for the CDR3 is TGTGCCAGCAGCATGGACAGGGGGCTAGGGGAGCAGTACTTC.